One sample yielded the 17 T cell receptor beta chains listed below, sequenced in a study of blood T cell repertoires in COVID-19. The table came from immunoSEQ multiplex PCR; TCRdb's copy has only in-frame clones and leaves some out. The sample includes hundreds of thousands of clones, around 84% of them seen just once. The specimen sequenced was peripheral blood. Every receptor here comes from a woman over 75 with active or convalescent COVID-19.

This sequence joins TRBV12-3 or TRBV12-4 and TRBJ1-5, with D perhaps TRBD1 (5 bases). CDR3 length: 12 amino acids. Trimming removed 5 bases from V and 12 bases from J, with 14 bases in between. CDR3 DNA sequence: TGTGCCAGCAGTCGGGACGGAGGGAACCAGCATTTT. Its protein product is CASSRDGGNQHF.

The V gene is TRBV7-2, the J gene TRBJ1-4; D is possibly TRBD1 (5 bases). V was shortened by 1 base and J by 8 bases, with 17 bases between the two germline ends. The CDR3 totals 16 residues. Germline V gives CDR1 SGHTA, CDR2 FQGNSA. CDR3 sequence reads: CASSLGQTVGREKLFF. CDR3 nucleotide sequence: TGTGCCAGCAGCTTAGGGCAGACAGTCGGTAGGGAAAAACTGTTTTTT.

The V gene is TRBV7-8, the J gene TRBJ1-3, with 8 bases that match TRBD1. Germline V gives CDR1 SGHVS, CDR2 FQNEAQ. The CDR3 length is 15 residues. J lost 6 bases, V lost 1 base, and 5 bases had no gene match. CDR3: CASSLGTGGTNTIYF. DNA for the CDR3: TGTGCCAGCAGCTTAGGCACAGGGGGGACAAACACCATATATTTT.

This chain links TRBV19 with TRBJ2-3, with D hard to call. This CDR3 is 15 amino acids long. V dropped 3 bases and J dropped 2 bases, with 12 bases sitting between them. The germline CDR1 and CDR2 sequences are LNHDA and SQIVND (reference sequence). The CDR3 DNA reads as TGTGCCAGTAGTATCTCCACGACTTTCACAGATACGCAGTATTTT. It translates to CASSISTTFTDTQYF.

The gene calls are TRBV30 and TRBJ2-3; possible D gene TRBD1, 5 bases. The CDR3 contains 12 residues. Germline V gene sequence: CDR1 GTSNPN, CDR2 SVGIG (reference sequence). Trimming left V 2 bases short and J 6 bases short, with 9 bases between. CDR3 DNA: TGTGCCTGGAGTTCCAGGGCGGATACGCAGTATTTT. It is translated as CAWSSRADTQYF.

V is TRBV7-9 and J is TRBJ2-1; 7 nucleotides align to TRBD2. CDR1 is SEHNR and CDR2 is FQNEAQ in the germline V gene (reference sequence). J was trimmed by 9 bases and V by 2 bases; bases with no gene match: 4. This CDR3 spans 13 amino acids. The DNA of the CDR3 is TGTGCCAGCAGCTTATGGGAGGGGACTGAGCAGTTCTTC. Translating it yields CASSLWEGTEQFF.

The chain combines TRBV5-1 with TRBJ1-1, with 8 bases aligning to TRBD1. J lost 1 base, V lost 1 base, and 0 bases had no gene match. In germline, CDR1 is SGHRS, CDR2 YFSETQ. The CDR3 contains 14 residues. CDR3 coding DNA: TGCGCCAGCAGCTTGCAGGGGGCGAACACTGAAGCTTTCTTT. This encodes CASSLQGANTEAFF.

This sequence joins TRBV15 and TRBJ2-3, with 10 bases aligning to TRBD2. Losses at the gene ends were 0 bases for V and 1 base for J; bases not matched to a gene: 1. The germline V gene encodes CDR1 LNHNV and CDR2 YYDKDF (reference sequence). The CDR3 extends over 16 amino acids. The CDR3 region has the DNA TGTGCCACCAGCAGAGAACTAGCGGGACGCACAGATACGCAGTATTTT. Translated: CATSRELAGRTDTQYF.

This clone has a handful of counts. The chain joins TRBV3-1 (or the pseudogene TRBV3-2) to TRBJ2-2; 14 nucleotides match TRBD2. Germline V gene sequence: CDR1 LGHDT, CDR2 YNNKEL (reference sequence). V was clipped by 2 bases and J by 8 bases; unmatched bases: 13. The CDR3 has 19 amino acids. CDR3: CASSQRLTWTSGRIGELFF. Written as DNA, the CDR3 is TGTGCCAGCAGCCAAAGACTCACGTGGACTAGCGGGAGGATTGGGGAGCTGTTTTTT.

The CDR3 region has the DNA TGTGCCAGCAGCTTGAGGGGACTAGCGGGCCCTAGCACAGATACGCAGTATTTT. Its translation is CASSLRGLAGPSTDTQYF. This chain links TRBV7-6 with TRBJ2-3, with 12 positions matching TRBD2. The CDR3 contains 18 residues. Germline lookup yields CDR1 SGHVS and CDR2 FNYEAQ. With 3 bases clipped from V and 0 bases from J, the junction kept 7 bases outside the gene matches. The full variable domain, in which reference TRBV7-6 and TRBJ2-3 provide the parts outside the CDR3, is GAGVSQSPRYKVTKRGQDVALRCDPISGHVSLYWYRQALGQGPEFLTYFNYEAQQDKSGLPNDRFSAERPEGSISTLTIQRTEQRDSAMYRCASSLRGLAGPSTDTQYFGPGTRLTVL.

This clone was observed a handful of times. This rearrangement joins TRBV5-4 to TRBJ1-1, with 7 positions matching TRBD1. The CDR3 loop spans 14 amino acids. J gave up 7 bases and V 6 bases, and 12 bases lay outside the gene matches. Germline V gene lookup returns CDR1 SGHNT and CDR2 YYREEE (reference sequence). The CDR3 region has the DNA TGTGCCAGCACCGAAGGCCTAGGGGGCTTTGAAGCTTTCTTT. It encodes CASTEGLGGFEAFF.

The chain couples TRBV7-2 to TRBJ1-4; a weak D match, TRBD1 (6 bases). Germline values: CDR1 SGHTA, CDR2 FQGNSA. This CDR3 spans 13 amino acids. V was shortened by 6 bases and J by 8 bases, with 13 bases between the two germline ends. The CDR3 loop is CASRKGGGEKLFF. The CDR3 nucleotides are TGTGCCAGCAGAAAAGGCGGGGGCGAAAAACTGTTTTTT.

The rearrangement uses TRBV5-8 and TRBJ1-5, with 7 bases matching TRBD1. The CDR3 contains 14 residues. Germline V CDR1 and CDR2: SGHTS, YDEGEE. V was clipped by 4 bases and J by 4 bases; unmatched bases: 5. CDR3 region: CASSVQGRNQPQHF. CDR3 nucleotide sequence: TGTGCCAGCAGCGTACAGGGGAGGAATCAGCCCCAGCATTTT.

This chain links TRBV7-2 with TRBJ2-5; TRBD2 aligns across 7 bases. V lost 1 base and J lost 5; bases outside the gene matches: 13. Germline loops: CDR1 SGHTA, CDR2 FQGNSA. There are 17 residues in the CDR3. CDR3: CASSLGGGRGLGETQYF. CDR3 nucleotides: TGTGCCAGCAGCTTAGGAGGCGGGAGAGGGTTGGGGGAGACCCAGTACTTC.

The rearrangement uses TRBV27 and TRBJ2-1; D is possibly TRBD1 (6 bases). This CDR3 is 13 amino acids long. V lost 4 bases, J lost 5 bases, and 9 bases lay in between. Germline V lookup: CDR1 MNHEY, CDR2 SMNVEV (reference sequence). CDR3 nucleotides: TGTGCCAGCAGTTACGGGGACAACAATGAGCAGTTCTTC. Its translation: CASSYGDNNEQFF.

The gene calls are TRBV28 and TRBJ1-3, with D perhaps TRBD1 (6 bases). The CDR3 has 16 amino acids. CDR1 is MDHEN and CDR2 is SYDVKM in the germline V gene. The V and J ends lost 7 bases and 8 bases respectively, with 24 bases between them. CDR3 region: CASKHMDSLGGDTIYF. In DNA, the CDR3 is TGTGCCAGCAAACACATGGACAGCCTCGGAGGCGACACCATATATTTT.

The rearrangement links TRBV4-2 to TRBJ2-7, with no clear D. Trimming stripped 3 bases from V and 6 bases from J, with 15 bases between. The CDR3 has 14 amino acids. Germline V gives CDR1 LGHNA, CDR2 YNFKEQ. The CDR3 loop is CASSQRRDSGEQYF. CDR3 in DNA: TGTGCCAGCAGCCAGAGGAGAGACTCGGGCGAGCAGTACTTC.